A selection of T cell receptor beta chains follows, all from one sample in a study of tumor-infiltrating lymphocytes in primary liver carcinoma. TCRdb passed the multiplex PCR reads through MiXCR, listing each CDR3 protein once. The repertoire holds around 88,000 distinct CDR3 sequences, with less than 70% as singletons. Source material: tumor-adjacent normal liver tissue. All receptors derive from a man in his forties with primary liver carcinoma and hepatitis B virus infection. Each CDR3 is given with its conserved first and last residue. D genes are given only for firm matches. Clone sizes are given selectively: once, few, many, or a class where the clone is expanded.

d_gene	v_gene	j_gene	abundance	CDR3aa	CDR3nt
-	TRBV7-8	TRBJ2-5	-	CATSLSLGLPKKGQYF	TGTGCCACCAGTCTCTCGCTGGGGTTACCCAAGAAGGGCCAGTACTTC
-	TRBV15	TRBJ1-2	-	CATSRDRQNGYTF	TGTGCCACCAGCAGAGATCGTCAGAACGGCTACACCTTC
-	TRBV4-2	TRBJ2-6	-	CASSPDIRPASEANVLTF	TGTGCCAGCAGCCCCGACATCCGCCCGGCCTCTGAGGCCAACGTCCTGACATTC
-	TRBV6-1	TRBJ2-5	once	CASTVRYQETQYF	TGTGCCAGCACCGTGAGGTACCAAGAGACCCAATACTTC
TRBD1	TRBV4-1	TRBJ2-7	-	CASSLGQGAPETPHEQYF	TGCGCCAGCAGCCTTGGACAGGGTGCCCCGGAAACTCCCCACGAGCAGTACTTC
-	TRBV6-2/TRBV6-3	TRBJ1-1	many	CASSLTATEAFF	TGTGCCAGCAGTTTGACGGCCACTGAAGCTTTCTTT
-	TRBV6-6	TRBJ1-2	-	CAIMIEGQYGYTF	TGTGCCATCATGATCGAAGGGCAGTATGGCTACACCTTC
-	TRBV11-2	TRBJ2-5	medium-sized	CASSSGVQETQYF	TGTGCCAGCAGCTCGGGGGTCCAAGAGACCCAGTACTTC
TRBD2	TRBV4-1	TRBJ2-1	-	CASSPTSGRGNAQFF	TGCGCCAGCAGCCCCACTAGTGGGAGGGGCAATGCGCAGTTCTTC
TRBD2	TRBV10-3	TRBJ2-7	many	CAISDPGGPYEQYF	TGTGCCATCAGTGATCCGGGAGGGCCGTACGAGCAGTACTTC
-	TRBV6-1	TRBJ2-1	-	CASRLAGGNEHFF	TGTGCCAGCAGGCTAGCAGGAGGAAATGAGCACTTCTTC
-	TRBV11-3	TRBJ2-1	-	CASSIVWTNNEQFF	TGTGCCAGCAGCATAGTCTGGACTAACAATGAGCAGTTCTTC
-	TRBV11-2	TRBJ2-1	medium-sized	CASSFVLAPYNEQFF	TGTGCCAGCAGCTTTGTGTTAGCGCCCTACAATGAGCAGTTCTTC
TRBD2	TRBV4-1	TRBJ2-7	-	CASNQEASGYYEQYF	TGCGCCAGCAACCAAGAAGCTAGCGGATACTACGAGCAGTACTTC
-	TRBV6-5	TRBJ2-7	-	CASSYVDSHEQYF	TGTGCCAGCAGTTACGTGGATTCCCACGAGCAGTACTTC
-	TRBV28	TRBJ1-1	-	CASNRGKNTEAFF	TGTGCCAGCAATCGGGGGAAAAACACTGAAGCTTTCTTT
-	TRBV24-1	TRBJ2-2	few	CATSDLNEGTTGELFF	TGTGCCACCAGTGATTTGAATGAGGGTACAACCGGGGAGCTGTTTTTT
-	TRBV6-5	TRBJ2-1	-	CGSRPARGRYNEQFF	TGTGGCAGCAGACCAGCCCGGGGCCGATACAATGAGCAGTTCTTC
TRBD1	TRBV12-3/TRBV12-4	TRBJ2-1	-	CASCYGRGKHNEQFF	TGTGCCAGCTGTTATGGCAGGGGGAAACACAATGAGCAGTTCTTC
-	TRBV29-1	TRBJ2-2	many	CSVDPRARQPNTGELFF	TGCAGCGTTGATCCAAGGGCCAGACAGCCGAACACCGGGGAGCTGTTTTTT
TRBD2	TRBV5-4	TRBJ2-7	few	CASSNPSGSGDEQYF	TGTGCCAGCAGCAATCCTAGCGGGAGCGGCGACGAGCAGTACTTC
-	TRBV29-1	TRBJ2-7	-	CSAGDLGAYKQYF	TGCAGCGCCGGAGACCTCGGCGCCTACAAGCAGTACTTC
TRBD1	TRBV14	TRBJ2-2	-	CASNQDLPGTGATGELFF	TGTGCCAGCAACCAAGACTTACCCGGGACAGGGGCGACCGGGGAGCTGTTTTTT
-	TRBV11-2	TRBJ2-1	-	CASSPPRFYYGQFF	TGTGCCAGCAGCCCCCCCCGGTTCTACTATGGGCAGTTCTTC
TRBD2	TRBV11-2	TRBJ2-3	-	CASSPPTSGSVDKQYF	TGTGCCAGCAGCCCCCCGACTAGCGGCAGCGTAGATAAGCAGTATTTT
-	TRBV21-1	TRBJ2-5	few	CASSKPIPKGKTQYF	TGTGCCAGCAGCAAGCCTATCCCCAAGGGCAAGACCCAGTACTTC
-	TRBV5-6	TRBJ1-1	-	CANSGGDGMNTEAFF	TGTGCCAATAGCGGAGGGGACGGAATGAACACTGAAGCTTTCTTT
-	TRBV10-3	TRBJ2-1	few	CAISGAEDNEQFF	TGTGCCATCAGTGGGGCAGAGGACAATGAGCAGTTCTTC
TRBD2	TRBV5-5	TRBJ2-1	many	CASSLVSGNFEQFF	TGTGCCAGCAGCTTGGTAAGCGGGAACTTTGAGCAGTTCTTC
-	TRBV11-1	TRBJ2-7	-	CASSFRIGNEQYF	TGTGCCAGCAGCTTTAGGATAGGCAACGAGCAATACTTC
TRBD1	TRBV29-1	TRBJ2-7	-	CSTGTGSRQYF	TGCAGCACTGGGACAGGTTCACGGCAGTACTTC
TRBD1	TRBV6-1	TRBJ2-7	-	CANSEAQGQGARKEQYF	TGTGCCAACAGTGAAGCTCAGGGACAGGGGGCGCGGAAGGAGCAGTACTTC
-	TRBV11-3	TRBJ2-1	once	CARSLVGRGDEQFF	TGTGCCAGAAGCTTAGTTGGGCGGGGCGATGAGCAGTTCTTC
-	TRBV18	TRBJ2-5	-	CASSPEETQYF	TGTGCCAGCTCACCGGAGGAGACCCAGTACTTC
-	TRBV6-5	TRBJ1-5	many	CASSPGASTNQPQHF	TGTGCCAGCAGTCCAGGGGCCTCGACCAATCAGCCCCAGCATTTT
-	TRBV11-2	TRBJ2-1	-	CASSHISVYNEQFF	TGTGCCAGCAGCCATATTAGCGTGTACAATGAACAGTTCTTC
-	TRBV11-3	TRBJ2-1	-	CDSSSRGSTNEQFF	TGTGACAGCAGCTCCCGGGGTAGCACAAATGAGCAGTTCTTC
-	TRBV6-1	TRBJ2-7	many	CASSAGDGPYEQYF	TGTGCCAGCAGTGCTGGGGACGGACCCTACGAGCAGTACTTC
-	TRBV28	TRBJ2-5	-	CASRVSLSPWESQYF	TGTGCCAGCCGTGTCTCCTTAAGTCCGTGGGAGTCCCAGTACTTC
TRBD1	TRBV6-1	TRBJ2-7	-	CASSECGQGVAEQYF	TGTGCCAGCAGTGAGTGTGGACAGGGGGTGGCGGAGCAGTACTTC
-	TRBV5-6	TRBJ2-2	many	CASSLGLTGELFF	TGTGCCAGCAGCTTGGGCTTAACCGGGGAGCTGTTTTTT
-	TRBV28	TRBJ2-5	few	CASSLGGNIQETQYF	TGTGCCAGCAGTTTAGGCGGGAATATCCAAGAGACCCAGTACTTC
-	TRBV29-1	TRBJ2-2	-	CCVDSTNTGELFF	TGCTGCGTTGATTCAACGAACACCGGGGAACTGTTTTTT
-	TRBV28	TRBJ2-7	-	CVSSLVGSDEQYF	TGTGTCAGCAGTTTAGTAGGGTCGGACGAACAGTACTTC
-	TRBV6-1	TRBJ1-2	-	CSSMFRPTSNYDYTF	TGTTCCAGCATGTTCAGACCTACCTCTAACTATGACTACACCTTC
-	TRBV5-6	TRBJ2-1	-	CASSPVVWSSYNDQFF	TGTGCCAGCAGCCCAGTGGTATGGAGCTCCTACAATGACCAGTTCTTC
TRBD2	TRBV28	TRBJ2-1	-	CASSPGTSGRAYNEQFF	TGTGCCAGCAGCCCCGGGACTAGCGGGAGGGCCTACAATGAGCAGTTCTTC
-	TRBV7-8	TRBJ1-5	-	CASTLLVYSNQPQHF	TGTGCCAGCACCTTGCTAGTGTATAGCAATCAGCCCCAGCATTTT
TRBD2	TRBV29-1	TRBJ2-7	-	CSLRLAGGSHYEQYF	TGCAGCCTTCGACTAGCGGGAGGTTCTCACTACGAGCAGTACTTC
-	TRBV11-2	TRBJ2-7	-	CARSLETGQQYF	TGTGCCAGAAGCTTGGAGACAGGCCAGCAGTACTTC
-	TRBV12-3/TRBV12-4	TRBJ2-4	many	CASSLARGYQYF	TGTGCCAGCAGTTTGGCAAGGGGCTATCAGTACTTC
-	TRBV6-1	TRBJ2-3	-	CAGSDSIGDTQYF	TGTGCCGGCAGTGATTCGATTGGGGATACGCAGTATTTT
-	TRBV7-3	TRBJ2-1	few	CASSLNREGEQFF	TGTGCCAGCAGCTTAAACAGGGAGGGTGAGCAGTTCTTC
TRBD2	TRBV11-2	TRBJ2-1	-	CASSLDGLVGAGEQFF	TGTGCCAGCAGCTTAGACGGACTAGTGGGAGCGGGGGAACAGTTCTTC
TRBD1	TRBV29-1	TRBJ2-5	many	CSVEGGPGTGNLETQYF	TGCAGCGTTGAGGGGGGACCAGGGACAGGGAATTTGGAGACCCAGTACTTC
-	TRBV29-1	TRBJ2-2	many	CSVAGQWNTGELFF	TGCAGCGTTGCGGGACAATGGAACACCGGGGAGCTGTTTTTT
-	TRBV11-3	TRBJ2-2	-	CASRIESNTGELFF	TGTGCCAGCAGGATAGAATCAAACACCGGGGAGCTGTTTTTT
-	TRBV10-2	TRBJ2-1	many	CASRGLHNNEQFF	TGCGCCAGCAGGGGACTGCATAACAATGAGCAGTTCTTC
TRBD2	TRBV2	TRBJ2-5	-	CASCSSGRAGIPQCF	TGTGCCAGCTGTTCTAGCGGGAGGGCTGGAATACCCCAGTGCTTC